This is a list of T cell receptor beta chains from one sample in a study of human T cells and chemical hapten exposure. MiXCR, applied by TCRdb to the RACE reads, yields one record per CDR3 protein. There are under 200,000 distinct CDR3 sequences in the sample; 25% to 35% occur only once, and 2.9% lies in the top ten. The source was whole blood, collected in connection with sensitization to the hapten diphenylcyclopropenone (DPC). These TCRs come from a woman in her twenties or thirties with alopecia areata. Some clones in this sample may be carry-over from other donors' samples. CDR3s include the opening cysteine and the closing phenylalanine or tryptophan. Only part of the rows carry a size: once, few, many, or a class if the clone is expanded.

V gene	CDR3 length	J gene	clone size	CDR3 protein
TRBV28	16	TRBJ2-3	.	CASSPPLGSSTDTQYF
TRBV28	15	TRBJ2-7	few	CASSTAGTGSYEQYF
TRBV21-1	13	TRBJ1-3	.	CASSKGVGNTIYF
TRBV10-3	19	TRBJ2-4	few	CAISESGGPPVGAKNIQYF
TRBV4-2	21	TRBJ2-3	.	CASSQDRPWTSGRTTTDTQYF
TRBV19	15	TRBJ2-1	.	CASSRSGSSYNEQFF
TRBV29-1	16	TRBJ2-2	few	CSVELDTPWNTGELFF
TRBV10-3	11	TRBJ1-1	few	CAIRDSREAFF
TRBV4-2	12	TRBJ2-1	few	CASSRNYNEQFF
TRBV5-1	17	TRBJ2-7	.	CASSPGLAGGLSYEQYF
TRBV10-2	13	TRBJ2-2	.	CASRQGFGGELFF
TRBV5-1	14	TRBJ1-6	few	CASSRTGRNSPLHF
TRBV29-1	13	TRBJ2-5	.	CSVERALQETQYF
TRBV20-1	14	TRBJ2-3	.	CSARAQVSTDTQYF
TRBV15	13	TRBJ1-5	few	CATSRGDGQPQHF
TRBV27	14	TRBJ2-1	few	CASSFGLLYNEQFF
TRBV24-1	15	TRBJ2-3	many	CATSPMGGATDTQYF
TRBV28	13	TRBJ2-5	.	CASSSPAQETQYF
TRBV7-6	14	TRBJ2-7	.	CASSLASGTYEQYF
TRBV7-9	15	TRBJ2-2	few	CASSLRTGESGELFF
TRBV24-1	14	TRBJ1-2	few	CATSDSVTNYGYTF
TRBV2	10	TRBJ2-5	few	CASRWETQYF
TRBV28	12	TRBJ2-2	few	CASSSRTGELFF
TRBV20-1	15	TRBJ1-2	few	CSMRDGLGVLRGYTF
TRBV12-3/TRBV12-4	12	TRBJ2-1	.	CASSSSGHEQFF
TRBV7-9	15	TRBJ2-5	many	CASSGGLAPKETQYF
TRBV20-1	12	TRBJ2-7	many	CSAARVGDEQYF
TRBV28	14	TRBJ1-4	few	CASSSGQGLEKLFF
TRBV5-6	18	TRBJ1-3	few	CASSSYRLDRAVGNTIYF
TRBV12-3/TRBV12-4	15	TRBJ2-3	few	CASRNAGGSTDTQYF
TRBV29-1	13	TRBJ1-5	few	CSVATGGDQPQHF
TRBV5-1	13	TRBJ2-5	.	CASSPDGVETQYF
TRBV7-9	11	TRBJ2-1	many	CASSLLNEQFF
TRBV4-3	16	TRBJ2-5	.	CASSQGGGRLQETQYF
TRBV2	13	TRBJ2-7	few	CASSGALAYEQYF
TRBV5-1	15	TRBJ2-3	.	CASSLGQGAADTQYF
TRBV29-1	17	TRBJ1-6	once	CSVASIWSVLDNSPLHF
TRBV29-1	13	TRBJ2-2	few	CSVVGLLTGELFF
TRBV20-1	13	TRBJ2-2	.	CSASGRGTGELFF
TRBV28	13	TRBJ2-7	.	CASSFSDTRTPAF
TRBV6-1	13	TRBJ1-2	.	CASRDPRGYGYTF
TRBV9	14	TRBJ2-1	few	CASSEVAGGNEQFF
TRBV5-1	15	TRBJ2-5	few	CASSSGTDFKETQYF
TRBV7-8	15	TRBJ1-5	few	CASSLVRTGDQPQHF